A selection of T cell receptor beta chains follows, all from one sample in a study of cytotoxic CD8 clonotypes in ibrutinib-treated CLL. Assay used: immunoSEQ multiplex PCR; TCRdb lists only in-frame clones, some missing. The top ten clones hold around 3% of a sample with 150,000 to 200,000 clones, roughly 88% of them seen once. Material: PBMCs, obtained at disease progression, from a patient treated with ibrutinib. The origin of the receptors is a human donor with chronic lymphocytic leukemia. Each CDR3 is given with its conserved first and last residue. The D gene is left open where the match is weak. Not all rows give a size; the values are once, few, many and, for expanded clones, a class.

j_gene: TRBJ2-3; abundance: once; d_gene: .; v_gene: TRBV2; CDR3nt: TGTGCCAGCAGTGGGATAGATACGCAGTATTTT; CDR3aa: CASSGIDTQYF
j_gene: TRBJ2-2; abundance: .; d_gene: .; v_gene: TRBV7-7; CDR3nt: TGTGCCAGCAGCCCCCGCCCCAATTTGGCCGGGGAGCTGTTTTTT; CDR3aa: CASSPRPNLAGELFF
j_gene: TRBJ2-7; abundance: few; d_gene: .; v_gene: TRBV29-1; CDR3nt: TGCAGCGTCGAGGGACTCTTGGGGGGACGGGGCGAGCAGTACTTC; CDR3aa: CSVEGLLGGRGEQYF
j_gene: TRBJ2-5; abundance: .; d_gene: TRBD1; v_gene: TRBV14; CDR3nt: TGTGCCAGCAGACAGGGGGGCCAAGAGACCCAGTACTTC; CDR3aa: CASRQGGQETQYF
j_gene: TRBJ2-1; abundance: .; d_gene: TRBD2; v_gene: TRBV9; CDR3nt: TGTGCCAGCAGCCCGAAGCGGGAGTGGGCCTACAATGAGCAGTTCTTC; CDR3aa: CASSPKREWAYNEQFF
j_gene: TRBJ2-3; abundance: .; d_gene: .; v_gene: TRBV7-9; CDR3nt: TGTGCCAGCAGCCCCACGGCTAGCACAGATACGCAGTATTTT; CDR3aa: CASSPTASTDTQYF
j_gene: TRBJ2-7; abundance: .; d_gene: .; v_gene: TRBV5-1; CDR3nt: TGCGCCAGCAGCCTCGGGGCCGGCGGGACACTAAGCTACGAGCAGTACTTC; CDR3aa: CASSLGAGGTLSYEQYF
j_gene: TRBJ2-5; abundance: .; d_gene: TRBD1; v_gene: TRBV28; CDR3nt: TGTGCCAGCAGTTTAGCGACAGGGCTGATTGAGACCCAGTACTTC; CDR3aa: CASSLATGLIETQYF
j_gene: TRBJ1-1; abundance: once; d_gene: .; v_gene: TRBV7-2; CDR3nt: TGTGCCAGCAGCTCACCCCCGGCGGGTTTGAACACTGAAGCTTTCTTT; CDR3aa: CASSSPPAGLNTEAFF
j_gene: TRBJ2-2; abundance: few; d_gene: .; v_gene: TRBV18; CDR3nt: TGTGCCAGCTCACCCCCTACCGGGGAGCTGTTTTTT; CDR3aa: CASSPPTGELFF
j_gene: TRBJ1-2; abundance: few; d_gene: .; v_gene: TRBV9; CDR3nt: TGTGCCAGCAGCGTAGATAGTAGGGTCGGCTATGGCTACACCTTC; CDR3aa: CASSVDSRVGYGYTF
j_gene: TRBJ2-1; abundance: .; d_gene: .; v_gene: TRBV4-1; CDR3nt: TGCGCCAGCAGCCAAGATCGTGGGGCTGGTCAAATCTTC; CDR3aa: CASSQDRGAGQIF
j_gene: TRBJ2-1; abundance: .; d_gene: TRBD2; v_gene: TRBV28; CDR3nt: TGTGCCAGCAGTACCGGGACTAGCGAGTGGAGCTCCTACAATGAGCAGTTCTTC; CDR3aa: CASSTGTSEWSSYNEQFF
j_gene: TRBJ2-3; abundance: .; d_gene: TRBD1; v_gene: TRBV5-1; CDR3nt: TGCGCCAGCACATTCCCGGGACAGGGGGTAACAGATACGCAGTATTTT; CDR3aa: CASTFPGQGVTDTQYF
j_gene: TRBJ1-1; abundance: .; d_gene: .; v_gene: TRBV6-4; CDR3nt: TGTGCCAGTCGGACGTCCCCCGACACTGAAGCTTTCTTT; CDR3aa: CASRTSPDTEAFF
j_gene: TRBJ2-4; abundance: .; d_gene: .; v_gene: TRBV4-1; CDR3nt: TGCGCCAGCAGCCCACTCAGGAACATGGTAGCCAAAAACATTCAGTACTTC; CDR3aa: CASSPLRNMVAKNIQYF
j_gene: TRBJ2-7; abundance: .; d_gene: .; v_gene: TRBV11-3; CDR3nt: TGTGCCAGCAGCTTTGTTCGCGGACCCTACGAGCAGTACTTC; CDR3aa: CASSFVRGPYEQYF
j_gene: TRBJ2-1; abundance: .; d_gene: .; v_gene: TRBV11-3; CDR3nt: TGTGCCAGCAGCTTAGTTGGGGTGGCCATCAATGAGCAGTTCTTC; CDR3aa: CASSLVGVAINEQFF
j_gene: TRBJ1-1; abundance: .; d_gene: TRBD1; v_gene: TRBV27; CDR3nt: TGTGCCAGCAGTTTATCGGCCCTACAGGGGTGGACTGAAGCTTTCTTT; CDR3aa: CASSLSALQGWTEAFF
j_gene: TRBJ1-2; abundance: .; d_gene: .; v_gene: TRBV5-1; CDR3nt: TGCGCCAGCAGCTCGAGATCGTCAGGGGACTATGGCTACACCTTC; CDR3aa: CASSSRSSGDYGYTF
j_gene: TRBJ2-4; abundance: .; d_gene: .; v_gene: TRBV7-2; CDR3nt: TGTGCCAGCAGCTCACGAAGCTCCGGGACAGCCAAAAACATTCAGTACTTC; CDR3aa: CASSSRSSGTAKNIQYF
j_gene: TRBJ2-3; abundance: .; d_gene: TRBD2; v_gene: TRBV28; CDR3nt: TGTGCCAGCAGTCGGACCGGACTAGCGGGACTCGGAGATACGCAGTATTTT; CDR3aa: CASSRTGLAGLGDTQYF
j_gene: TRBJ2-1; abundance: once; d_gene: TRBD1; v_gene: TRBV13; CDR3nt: TGTGCCAGCAGCAGTGTGGGACAGGGGGATTACAATGAGCAGTTCTTC; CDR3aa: CASSSVGQGDYNEQFF
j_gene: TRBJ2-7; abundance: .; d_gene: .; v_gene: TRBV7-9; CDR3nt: TGTGCCAGCGCATGGGGGACCCTCGCCCAGGGATATGACGAGCAGTACTTC; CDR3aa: CASAWGTLAQGYDEQYF
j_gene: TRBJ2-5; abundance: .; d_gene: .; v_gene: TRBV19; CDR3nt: TGTGCCAGTAGTATCCGAGAGACCCAGTACTTC; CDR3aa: CASSIRETQYF
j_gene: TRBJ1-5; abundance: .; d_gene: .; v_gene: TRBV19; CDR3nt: TGTGCCAGTAGTCTATCAGGTGGGAATCAGCCCCAGCATTTT; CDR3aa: CASSLSGGNQPQHF
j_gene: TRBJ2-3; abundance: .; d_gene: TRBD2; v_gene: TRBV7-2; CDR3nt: TGTGCCAGCGGCCCAGGACGGGGTGGCGGGAGCGCAAATACGCAGTATTTT; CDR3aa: CASGPGRGGGSANTQYF
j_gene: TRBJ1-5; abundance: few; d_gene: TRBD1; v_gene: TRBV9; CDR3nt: TGTGCCAGCAGCGGGGGACAGGGGGCGAGTCAGCCCCAGCATTTT; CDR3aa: CASSGGQGASQPQHF
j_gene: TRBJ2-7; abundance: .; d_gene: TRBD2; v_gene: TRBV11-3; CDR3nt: TGTGCCAGCAGCTCCAGACTAGCGGCAGGGGCCTACGAGCAGTACTTC; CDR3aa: CASSSRLAAGAYEQYF
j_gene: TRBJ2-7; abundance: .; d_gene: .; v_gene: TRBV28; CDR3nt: TGTGCCAGCAGTATTCCTTCGGACGGCGAGCAGTACTTC; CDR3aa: CASSIPSDGEQYF
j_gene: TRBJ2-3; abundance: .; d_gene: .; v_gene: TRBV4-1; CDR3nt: TGCGCCAGCAGCCAAGAAAGTCGTGCGGACTACACAGATACGCAGTATTTT; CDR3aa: CASSQESRADYTDTQYF